A single sample is the source of the 6 T cell receptor beta chains below, sequenced in a study of T cell repertoires in cytomegalovirus infection. MiXCR was run by TCRdb on the reads, yielding one entry per CDR3 protein. The data contain almost 550,000 distinct CDR3 sequences, approximately 16% of them seen just once; the ten biggest clones take up roughly 25%. The sample consisted of CD8+ T cells from PBMCs. The receptors stem from a human donor in good health (CMV status not recorded). Some clones in this sample may be carry-over from other donors' samples.

The chain combines TRBV29-1 with TRBJ1-3, with D possibly TRBD1 on 5 matching bases. Germline V lookup: CDR1 SQVTM, CDR2 ANQGSEA. Between the trimmed V and J ends, which lost 0 bases and 2 bases, there was a span of 14 bases. The length of the CDR3 is 16 residues. Here the CDR3 reads CSVEESGTGTGNTIYF. The CDR3 nucleotides are TGCAGCGTTGAAGAATCAGGGACGGGGACTGGAAACACCATATATTTT.

In this sample, this clonotype turned up a few times. The J gene is TRBJ1-2, the V gene TRBV25-1, with D unresolved. The CDR3 runs to 14 residues. Per the germline V gene, CDR1 is MGHDK and CDR2 is SYGVNS. V was trimmed by 1 base and J by 4 bases, leaving 10 bases between them. DNA of the CDR3: TGTGCCAGCAGTGAATCGGGGAACGGCTATGGCTACACCTTC. Translated: CASSESGNGYGYTF.

This clonotype appeared a few times. The chain links TRBV9 to TRBJ2-6, with 9 positions matching TRBD1. The CDR3 extends over 20 amino acids. Trimming at V came to 0 bases and at J to 0 bases, leaving 10 bases not matched to a gene. Per the germline V gene, CDR1 is SGDLS and CDR2 is YYNGEE. The CDR3 is CASSVAKNRDRVSGANVLTF. The DNA of the CDR3 is TGTGCCAGCAGCGTAGCCAAGAATAGGGACAGGGTCTCTGGGGCCAACGTCCTGACTTTC.

A word on this clonotype: A much more abundant neighbour one base away suggests this may be a read error. The CDR3 ends on some other residue instead of the conserved phenylalanine or tryptophan, so this is likely a read error. This chain uses TRBV4-2 with TRBJ2-1, with D uncertain. Germline V gene data show CDR1 as LGHNA and CDR2 as YNFKEQ. V lost 4 bases and J lost 9, with 7 bases in between. CDR3 size: 11 residues. The CDR3 DNA reads as TGTGCCAGCAGCCTAAGTCGTGAGCAGTTCTTA. It yields the protein CASSLSREQFL.

This clonotype was counted many times. V and J are TRBV12-3 or TRBV12-4 and TRBJ2-7; D unclear. CDR3 size: 14 residues. Between the trimmed V and J ends, which lost 6 bases and 3 bases, there was a span of 15 bases. As DNA, the CDR3 is TGTGCCAGCAGCTCGACCGAACATTTCTACGAGCAGTACTTC. As protein: CASSSTEHFYEQYF.

This clonotype was recorded many times. A junction end diverges from the germline sequence, so it may reflect a read error. The chain combines TRBV7-8 with TRBJ1-2; 9 bases match TRBD1. Germline V gene data show CDR1 as SGHVS and CDR2 as FQNEAQ. The CDR3 contains 12 residues. The CDR3 spells CASSLTTGGSSF. The CDR3 DNA reads TGTGCCAGCAGCTTGACGACAGGGGGGTCGTCCTTC.